A selection of T cell receptor beta chains follows, all from one sample in a study of OX40 agonist ivuxolimab in advanced cancers. Profiling relied on immunoSEQ multiplex PCR, and the TCRdb table lists in-frame clones only, not all of them. The sample consists of 60,000 or so clones, around 86% of them appearing once. Sequenced here: CD4+ or CD8+ T cells sorted from blood, sampled in a trial of the OX40 agonist ivuxolimab. These receptors were collected from an adult with an advanced solid tumor such as melanoma, head and neck, liver or kidney cancer. Each CDR3 is given with its conserved first and last residue. A D gene is named only where the DNA matches it firmly. Some rows have no size entry. The others give once, few or many, or a class for an expanded clone.

TRBV7-2,.,once,TRBJ2-5,CASSSTLASALTQYF,TGTGCCAGCAGCTCAACTCTAGCGTCTGCTTTGACCCAGTACTTC
TRBV4-1,.,.,TRBJ1-1,CASSQVGTPGTEAFF,TGCGCCAGCAGCCAAGTCGGGACCCCGGGCACTGAAGCTTTCTTT
TRBV18,TRBD2,.,TRBJ2-5,CASSPLAGGSPPQETQYF,TGTGCCAGCTCACCACTGGCGGGGGGGTCCCCCCCCCAAGAGACCCAGTACTTC
TRBV19,.,.,TRBJ1-1,CASSRQMNTEAFF,TGTGCCAGTAGTCGCCAAATGAACACTGAAGCTTTCTTT
TRBV7-8,.,.,TRBJ1-2,CASSLGGRGYTF,TGTGCCAGCAGCTTAGGGGGCCGCGGCTACACCTTC
TRBV5-1,.,.,TRBJ2-4,CASSLLGNDIQYF,TGCGCCAGCAGCCTGTTAGGGAACGACATTCAGTACTTC
TRBV7-3,.,.,TRBJ2-3,CASSSRRTDTQYF,TGTGCCAGCAGCAGTAGGAGGACAGATACGCAGTATTTT
TRBV5-1,TRBD1,.,TRBJ1-4,CASSLFRTGENEKLFF,TGCGCCAGCAGCTTATTCCGGACAGGGGAAAATGAAAAACTGTTTTTT
TRBV6-5,.,.,TRBJ1-1,CASKNEAFF,TGTGCCAGCAAGAATGAAGCTTTCTTT
TRBV30,.,.,TRBJ2-3,CAWIFGDTQYF,TGTGCCTGGATCTTTGGAGATACGCAGTATTTT
TRBV5-1,.,.,TRBJ1-1,CASSLGHSVIEAFF,TGCGCCAGCAGCTTGGGTCACAGCGTGATCGAAGCTTTCTTT
TRBV7-9,.,.,TRBJ1-1,CASSSGLPYTEAFF,TGTGCCAGCAGCTCGGGCCTTCCCTACACTGAAGCTTTCTTT
TRBV6-5,.,.,TRBJ2-5,CASSYSKAGRETQYF,TGTGCCAGCAGTTACTCGAAGGCAGGGAGGGAGACCCAGTACTTC
TRBV28,.,.,TRBJ1-4,CASTVGGEKLFF,TGTGCCAGCACCGTCGGGGGGGAAAAACTGTTTTTT
TRBV28,.,.,TRBJ2-7,CASSLRRGHLSYEQYF,TGTGCCAGCAGTTTAAGACGGGGACACCTCTCCTACGAGCAGTACTTC
TRBV19,TRBD1,.,TRBJ1-1,CASSFHPGTGGAGAFF,TGTGCCAGTAGTTTCCACCCCGGGACAGGGGGAGCGGGAGCTTTCTTT
TRBV5-1,.,few,TRBJ1-5,CASSLVAGAQPQHF,TGCGCCAGCAGCTTGGTGGCTGGGGCTCAGCCCCAGCATTTT
TRBV7-2,.,.,TRBJ2-7,CASSPGWRGFSKGAYEQYF,TGTGCCAGCAGCCCCGGGTGGAGGGGGTTTAGCAAAGGGGCCTACGAGCAGTACTTC
TRBV28,.,.,TRBJ2-7,CASTQPPPPTYEQYF,TGTGCCAGCACCCAACCCCCCCCGCCCACCTACGAGCAGTACTTC
TRBV19,.,once,TRBJ1-1,CASSMSVRDTEAFF,TGTGCCAGTAGTATGAGTGTCCGGGACACTGAAGCTTTCTTT
TRBV28,.,.,TRBJ2-5,CASSPVGTRMGSQETQYF,TGTGCCAGCAGTCCGGTCGGTACTAGAATGGGAAGCCAAGAGACCCAGTACTTC
TRBV2,.,.,TRBJ1-2,CASSESIGSSGYTF,TGTGCCAGCAGTGAAAGCATCGGCTCAAGCGGCTACACCTTC
TRBV6-5,TRBD1,.,TRBJ1-2,CASSYGAGGGGYTF,TGTGCCAGCAGTTACGGGGCAGGGGGCGGCGGCTACACCTTC
TRBV19,.,.,TRBJ2-7,CASSGYISSYEQYF,TGTGCCAGTAGTGGTTACATCAGCTCCTACGAGCAGTACTTC
TRBV4-3,.,.,TRBJ1-2,CASSQDLQSYGYTF,TGCGCCAGCAGCCAAGATCTTCAGAGCTATGGCTACACCTTC
TRBV14,.,.,TRBJ2-7,CASSQDTGTYEQYF,TGTGCCAGCAGCCAAGATACAGGTACCTACGAGCAGTACTTC
TRBV28,.,once,TRBJ2-1,CASSFLGGGLGEQFF,TGTGCCAGCAGTTTTTTAGGTGGGGGGTTGGGAGAGCAGTTCTTC
TRBV29-1,.,medium-sized,TRBJ1-3,CSVGRSGNTIYF,TGCAGCGTTGGTCGCTCTGGAAACACCATATATTTT
TRBV28,.,.,TRBJ1-2,CASRLSGEAYGYTF,TGTGCCAGCAGGCTTTCAGGGGAGGCCTATGGCTACACCTTC
TRBV5-1,.,.,TRBJ2-7,CASSSRTASYEQYF,TGCGCCAGCAGCTCCCGGACTGCCTCCTACGAGCAGTACTTC
TRBV7-3,.,.,TRBJ1-5,CASSLGHNQPQHF,TGTGCCAGCAGCTTAGGACACAATCAGCCCCAGCATTTT
TRBV6-5,.,.,TRBJ1-1,CASSYGAGEAFF,TGTGCCAGCAGTTACGGCGCGGGTGAAGCTTTCTTT
TRBV5-1,TRBD1,.,TRBJ1-4,CASSPQTGAEKLFF,TGCGCCAGCAGCCCCCAGACAGGGGCCGAAAAACTGTTTTTT
TRBV18,TRBD2,.,TRBJ2-4,CASSPRTSGGARDIQYF,TGTGCCAGCTCACCCAGGACTAGCGGGGGGGCGAGAGACATTCAGTACTTC
TRBV18,TRBD2,.,TRBJ2-7,CASSPIGGGTPYEQYF,TGTGCCAGCTCACCAATTGGCGGGGGAACTCCCTACGAGCAGTACTTC
TRBV30,TRBD2,.,TRBJ2-3,CAWRGSRESGGTTDTQYF,TGTGCCTGGAGAGGAAGTCGCGAATCGGGGGGGACCACAGATACGCAGTATTTT
TRBV11-3,.,.,TRBJ2-1,CASSSDNLQRLSYNEQFF,TGTGCCAGCAGCTCAGATAACTTACAGAGACTCTCCTACAATGAGCAGTTCTTC
TRBV29-1,TRBD1,.,TRBJ2-3,CSVGGQEFLDTQYF,TGCAGCGTTGGGGGACAGGAATTCCTGGATACGCAGTATTTT
TRBV4-2,TRBD1,.,TRBJ2-5,CASSHRRDRGIQETQYF,TGTGCCAGCAGCCACCGCCGGGACAGGGGGATCCAAGAGACCCAGTACTTC
TRBV28,TRBD1,.,TRBJ1-2,CASSPQGEGYTF,TGTGCCAGCAGCCCCCAGGGGGAAGGCTACACCTTC
TRBV5-5,.,.,TRBJ1-1,CASSQGPPMYLQNTEAFF,TGTGCCAGCAGCCAGGGGCCCCCAATGTATCTACAGAACACTGAAGCTTTCTTT
TRBV16,.,.,TRBJ1-2,CASSQSQDYGYTF,TGTGCCAGCAGCCAAAGCCAGGACTATGGCTACACCTTC
TRBV15,.,once,TRBJ1-4,CATSKGQSKTNEKLFF,TGTGCCACCAGCAAAGGACAGAGCAAAACTAATGAAAAACTGTTTTTT
TRBV7-2,TRBD2,.,TRBJ2-1,CASSLALAGEGEQFF,TGTGCCAGCAGCTTAGCGCTAGCGGGGGAGGGTGAGCAGTTCTTC
TRBV5-1,.,once,TRBJ2-5,CASSVEPASPETQYF,TGCGCCAGCAGCGTGGAGCCGGCCAGTCCAGAGACCCAGTACTTC
TRBV15,.,.,TRBJ1-1,CATSRVVGTEAFF,TGTGCCACCAGCAGGGTGGTTGGCACTGAAGCTTTCTTT